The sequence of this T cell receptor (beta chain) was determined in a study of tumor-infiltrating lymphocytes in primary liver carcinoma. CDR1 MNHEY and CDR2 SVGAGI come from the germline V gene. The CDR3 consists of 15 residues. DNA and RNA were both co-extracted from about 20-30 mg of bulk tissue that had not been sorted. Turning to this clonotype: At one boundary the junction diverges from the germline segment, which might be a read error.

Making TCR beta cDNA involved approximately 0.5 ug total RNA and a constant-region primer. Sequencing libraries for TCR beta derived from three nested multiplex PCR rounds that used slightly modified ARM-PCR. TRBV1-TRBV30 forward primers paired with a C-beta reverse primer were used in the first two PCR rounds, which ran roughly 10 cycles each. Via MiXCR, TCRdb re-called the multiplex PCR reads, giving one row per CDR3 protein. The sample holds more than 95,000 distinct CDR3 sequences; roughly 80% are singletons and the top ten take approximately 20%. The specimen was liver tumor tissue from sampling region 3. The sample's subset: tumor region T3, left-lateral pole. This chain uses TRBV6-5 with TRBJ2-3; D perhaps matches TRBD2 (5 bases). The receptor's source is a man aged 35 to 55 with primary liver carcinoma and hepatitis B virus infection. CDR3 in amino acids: CAGSYSPVGGDTHYF. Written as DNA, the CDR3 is TGTGCCGGCAGTTACTCGCCAGTTGGAGGTGATACGCACTATTTT.